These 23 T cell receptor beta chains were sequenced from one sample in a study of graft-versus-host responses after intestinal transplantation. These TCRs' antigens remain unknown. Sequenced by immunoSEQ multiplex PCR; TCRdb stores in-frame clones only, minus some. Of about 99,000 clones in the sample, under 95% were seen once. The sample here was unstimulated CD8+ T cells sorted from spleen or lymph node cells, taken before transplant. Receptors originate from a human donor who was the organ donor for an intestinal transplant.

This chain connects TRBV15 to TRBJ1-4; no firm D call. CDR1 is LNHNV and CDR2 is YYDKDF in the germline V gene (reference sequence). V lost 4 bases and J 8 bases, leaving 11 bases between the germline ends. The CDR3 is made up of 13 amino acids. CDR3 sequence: CATSISWEEKLFF. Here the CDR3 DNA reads TGTGCCACCAGCATTTCATGGGAGGAAAAACTGTTTTTT.

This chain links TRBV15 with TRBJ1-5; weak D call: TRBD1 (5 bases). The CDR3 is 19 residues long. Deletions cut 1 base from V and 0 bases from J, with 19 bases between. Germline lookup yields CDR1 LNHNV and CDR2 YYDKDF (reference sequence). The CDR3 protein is CATSRGVGQGEVSNQPQHF. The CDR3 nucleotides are TGTGCCACCAGCAGAGGAGTGGGGCAGGGTGAGGTTAGCAATCAGCCCCAGCATTTT.

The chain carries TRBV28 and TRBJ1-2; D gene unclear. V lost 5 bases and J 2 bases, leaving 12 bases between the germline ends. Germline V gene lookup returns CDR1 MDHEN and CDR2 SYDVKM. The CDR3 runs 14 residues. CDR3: CASSPPGMNYGYTF. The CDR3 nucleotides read TGTGCCAGCAGTCCTCCGGGGATGAACTATGGCTACACCTTC.

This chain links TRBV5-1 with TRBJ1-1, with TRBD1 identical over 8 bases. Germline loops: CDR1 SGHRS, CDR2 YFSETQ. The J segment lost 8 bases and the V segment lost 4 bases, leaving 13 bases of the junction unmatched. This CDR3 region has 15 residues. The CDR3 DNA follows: TGCGCCAGCAGCCCCGGGACAGGACTCCAATTAGAAGCTTTCTTT. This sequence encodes CASSPGTGLQLEAFF.

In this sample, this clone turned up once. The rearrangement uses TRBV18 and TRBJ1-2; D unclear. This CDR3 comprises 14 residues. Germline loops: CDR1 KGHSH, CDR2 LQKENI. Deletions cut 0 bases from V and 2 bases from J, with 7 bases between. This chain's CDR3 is CASSPPGGNYGYTF. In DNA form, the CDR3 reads TGTGCCAGCTCACCACCTGGCGGAAACTATGGCTACACCTTC.

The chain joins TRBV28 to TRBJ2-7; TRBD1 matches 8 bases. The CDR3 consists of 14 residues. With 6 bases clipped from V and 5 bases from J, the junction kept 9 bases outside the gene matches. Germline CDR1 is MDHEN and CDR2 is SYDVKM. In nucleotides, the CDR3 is TGTGCCAGCAGATACGACAGGGGTTTCGACGAGCAGTACTTC. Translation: CASRYDRGFDEQYF.

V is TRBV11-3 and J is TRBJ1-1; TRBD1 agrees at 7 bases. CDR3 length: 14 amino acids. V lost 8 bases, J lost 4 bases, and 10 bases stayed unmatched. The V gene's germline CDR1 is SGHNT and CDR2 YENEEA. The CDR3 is CASVTAGGVTEAFF. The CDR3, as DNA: TGTGCCAGCGTGACCGCAGGGGGTGTCACTGAAGCTTTCTTT.

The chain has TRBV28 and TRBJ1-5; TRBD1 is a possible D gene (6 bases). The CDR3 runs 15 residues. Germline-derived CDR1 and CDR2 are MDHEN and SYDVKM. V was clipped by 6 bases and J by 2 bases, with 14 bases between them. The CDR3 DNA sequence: TGTGCCAGCAGACGGGGACAATGGGGCAATCAGCCCCAGCATTTT. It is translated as CASRRGQWGNQPQHF.

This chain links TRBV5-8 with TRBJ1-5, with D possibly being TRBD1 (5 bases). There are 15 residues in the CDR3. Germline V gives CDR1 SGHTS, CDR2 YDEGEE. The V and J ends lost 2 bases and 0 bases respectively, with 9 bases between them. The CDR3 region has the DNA TGTGCCAGCAGCTTTGCGGGGGTTAGCAATCAGCCCCAGCATTTT. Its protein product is CASSFAGVSNQPQHF.

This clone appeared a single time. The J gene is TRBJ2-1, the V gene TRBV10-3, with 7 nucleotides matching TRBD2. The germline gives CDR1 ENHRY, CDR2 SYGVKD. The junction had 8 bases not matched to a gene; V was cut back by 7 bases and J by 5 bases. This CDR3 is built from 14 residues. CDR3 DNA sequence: TGTGCCATCAACTACGGGACTACCCACAATGAGCAGTTCTTC. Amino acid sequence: CAINYGTTHNEQFF.

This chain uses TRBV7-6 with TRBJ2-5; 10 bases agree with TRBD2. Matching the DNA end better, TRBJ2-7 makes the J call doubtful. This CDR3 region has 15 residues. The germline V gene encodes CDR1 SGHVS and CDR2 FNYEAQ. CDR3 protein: CASSLASSGSYEQYF. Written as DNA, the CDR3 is TGTGCCAGCAGCTTAGCGTCTAGCGGGAGCTACGAGCAGTACTTC.

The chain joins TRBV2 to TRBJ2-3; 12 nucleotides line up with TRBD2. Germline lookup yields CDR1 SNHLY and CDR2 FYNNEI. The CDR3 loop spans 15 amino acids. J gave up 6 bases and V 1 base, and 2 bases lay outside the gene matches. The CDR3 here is CASSEGTSGVDTQYF. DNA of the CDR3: TGTGCCAGCAGTGAAGGGACTAGCGGGGTTGATACGCAGTATTTT.

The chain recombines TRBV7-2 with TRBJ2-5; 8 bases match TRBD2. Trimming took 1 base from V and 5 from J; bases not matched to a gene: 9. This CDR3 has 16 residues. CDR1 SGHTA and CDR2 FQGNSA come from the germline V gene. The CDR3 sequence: CASSLGFTGGPETQYF. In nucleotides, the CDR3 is TGTGCCAGCAGCTTAGGTTTTACGGGGGGGCCGGAGACCCAGTACTTC.

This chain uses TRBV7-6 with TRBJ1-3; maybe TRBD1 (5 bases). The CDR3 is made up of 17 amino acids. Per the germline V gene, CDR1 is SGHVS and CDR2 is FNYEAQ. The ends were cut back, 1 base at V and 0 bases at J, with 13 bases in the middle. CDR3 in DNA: TGTGCCAGCAGCTTAGAAGTTGCAGGGAACTCTGGAAACACCATATATTTT. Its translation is CASSLEVAGNSGNTIYF.

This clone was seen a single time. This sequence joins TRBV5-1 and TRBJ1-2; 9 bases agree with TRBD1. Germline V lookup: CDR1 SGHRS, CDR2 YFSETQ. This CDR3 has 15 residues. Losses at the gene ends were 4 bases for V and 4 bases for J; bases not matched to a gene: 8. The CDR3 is CASSPWDREGYGYTF. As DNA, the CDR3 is TGCGCCAGCAGCCCCTGGGACAGGGAGGGCTATGGCTACACCTTC.

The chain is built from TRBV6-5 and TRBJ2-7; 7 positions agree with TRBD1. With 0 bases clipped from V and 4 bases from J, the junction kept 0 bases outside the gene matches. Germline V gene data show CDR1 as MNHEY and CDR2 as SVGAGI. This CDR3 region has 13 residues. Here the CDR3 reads CASSYSTGYEQYF. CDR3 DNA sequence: TGTGCCAGCAGTTACTCGACAGGGTACGAGCAGTACTTC.

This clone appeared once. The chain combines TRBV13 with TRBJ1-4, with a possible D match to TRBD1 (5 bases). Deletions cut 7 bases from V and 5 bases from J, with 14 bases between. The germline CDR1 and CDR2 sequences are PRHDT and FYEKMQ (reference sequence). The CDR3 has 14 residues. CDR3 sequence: CASTGPGENEKLFF. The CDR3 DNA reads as TGTGCCAGCACCGGGCCGGGGGAAAATGAAAAACTGTTTTTT.

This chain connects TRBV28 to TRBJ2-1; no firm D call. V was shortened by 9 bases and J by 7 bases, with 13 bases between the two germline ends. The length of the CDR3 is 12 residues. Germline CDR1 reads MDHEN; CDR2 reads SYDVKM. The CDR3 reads CASESGWNEQFF. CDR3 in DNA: TGTGCCAGTGAATCGGGTTGGAATGAGCAGTTCTTC.

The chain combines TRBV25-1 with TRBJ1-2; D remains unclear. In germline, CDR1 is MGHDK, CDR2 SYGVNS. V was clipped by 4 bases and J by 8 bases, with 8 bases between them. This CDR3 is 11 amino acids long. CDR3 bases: TGTGCCAGCAGTGTTGCGGAGGGCTACACCTTC. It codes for CASSVAEGYTF.

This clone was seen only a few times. CDR3 amino acids: CSVEDDRAAEAFF. DNA of the CDR3: TGCAGCGTTGAAGACGACAGGGCGGCTGAAGCTTTCTTT. This chain joins TRBV29-1 and TRBJ1-1; 7 positions agree with TRBD1. CDR3 length: 13 residues. Germline-derived CDR1 and CDR2 are SQVTM and ANQGSEA. J lost 6 bases, V lost 0 bases, and 4 bases had no gene match.

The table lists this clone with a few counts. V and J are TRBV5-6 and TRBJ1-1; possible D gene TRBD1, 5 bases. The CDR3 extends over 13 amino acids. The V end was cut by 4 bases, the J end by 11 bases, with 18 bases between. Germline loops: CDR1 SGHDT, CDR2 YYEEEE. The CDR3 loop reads CASSIQVLPAAFF. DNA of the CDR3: TGTGCCAGCAGCATACAGGTCCTTCCTGCGGCTTTCTTT. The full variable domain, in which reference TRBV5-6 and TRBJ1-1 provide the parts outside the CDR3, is DAGVTQSPTHLIKTRGQQVTLRCSPKSGHDTVSWYQQALGQGPQFIFQYYEEEERQRGNFPDRFSGHQFPNYSSELNVNALLLGDSALYLCASSIQVLPAAFFGQGTRLTVV.

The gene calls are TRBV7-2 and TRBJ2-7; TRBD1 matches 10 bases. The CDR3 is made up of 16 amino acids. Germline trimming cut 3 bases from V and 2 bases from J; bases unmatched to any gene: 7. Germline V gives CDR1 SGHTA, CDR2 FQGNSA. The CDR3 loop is CASSLESGTGAYEQYF. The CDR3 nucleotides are TGTGCCAGCAGCTTGGAAAGCGGGACAGGGGCCTACGAGCAGTACTTC.

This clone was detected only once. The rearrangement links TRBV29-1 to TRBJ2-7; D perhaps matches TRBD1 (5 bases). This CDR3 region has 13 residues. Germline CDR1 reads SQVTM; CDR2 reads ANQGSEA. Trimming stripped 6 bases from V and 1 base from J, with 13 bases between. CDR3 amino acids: CSVEDTESYEQYF. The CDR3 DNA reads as TGCAGCGTCGAGGACACCGAATCCTACGAGCAGTACTTC.